One TCR beta chain is described in this entry. Its antigen remains unknown. Measured with immunoSEQ multiplex PCR; TCRdb has only the in-frame clones, and not every one. The table records over 15,000 clones, almost 97% of them present only once. These data come from a study of monozygotic twins with cystic fibrosis. Trimming removed 4 bases from V and 4 bases from J, with 4 bases in between. The CDR3 runs 11 residues. Germline V gene data show CDR1 as WSHSY and CDR2 as SAAADI. Study outcomes and limitations: Co-twins had the most similar V usage for 13 of 16 pairs, J for 8. Unrelated CF individuals shared fewer identical clonotypes than monozygotic CF twins. Age, concordance and disease severity did not associate with shared CDR3 numbers. Clonality was generally low (median about 0.0095), higher in the most severe patients.

The chain couples TRBV10-2 to TRBJ2-5; no clear D. The specimen was blood. This receptor was obtained from a girl aged 2 to 10 with cystic fibrosis. The CDR3 region has the DNA TGCGCCAGCAGTGCAGGAGAGACCCAGTACTTC. Translation gives CASSAGETQYF.